These 25 T cell receptor beta chains share one sample of origin, sequenced in a study of T cell responses to AZD1222 COVID-19 vaccine. Profiling relied on immunoSEQ multiplex PCR, and the TCRdb table lists in-frame clones only, not all of them. The repertoire includes approximately 190,000 clones, around 92% of them detected once, and approximately 1.5% sits in the top ten. The sequenced sample was peripheral blood, obtained on day 0 of AZD1222 vaccination. The receptors here all came from an adult in good health.

This clone was recorded only once. The rearrangement links TRBV6-5 to TRBJ2-5, with D perhaps matching TRBD1 or TRBD2 (5 bases each). Germline V CDR1 and CDR2: MNHEY, SVGAGI. This CDR3 region has 15 residues. V lost 0 bases and J 5 bases, leaving 13 bases between the germline ends. The CDR3 nucleotides are TGTGCCAGCAGTTACTCGGGGCGAGGGCTGGAGACCCAGTACTTC. Residues: CASSYSGRGLETQYF.

This chain uses TRBV6-9 with TRBJ1-6; a weak D match, TRBD1 (5 bases). The V gene's germline CDR1 is MNHGY and CDR2 SVAAGI. V was cut by 2 bases and J by 5 bases, with 13 bases left in between. The CDR3 is 16 amino acids. CDR3 in amino acids: CASSYPRQGDNSPLHF. The CDR3 region has the DNA TGTGCCAGCAGTTATCCGCGCCAGGGCGATAATTCACCCCTCCACTTT.

This clone turned up a few times. V gene TRBV2 combines with J gene TRBJ1-1, with TRBD1 as a possible D gene (6 bases). The CDR3 sequence is 14 residues long. Germline values: CDR1 SNHLY, CDR2 FYNNEI. The germline V and J ends were trimmed by 4 bases and 3 bases, with 12 bases remaining between them. The CDR3 is CASSVGGAYTEAFF. The CDR3 coding sequence is TGTGCCAGCAGTGTGGGGGGCGCGTACACTGAAGCTTTCTTT.

The DNA of the CDR3 is TGTGCCAGCAGCCCGGGGCCAGGGACGGGATCCTACGAGCAGTACTTC. Translating it yields CASSPGPGTGSYEQYF. The rearrangement uses TRBV5-6 and TRBJ2-7, with D perhaps given as TRBD1 or TRBD2 (5 bases each). CDR1 is SGHDT and CDR2 is YYEEEE in the germline V gene. This CDR3 is built from 16 residues. V lost 4 bases and J lost 1, with 18 bases in between.

The chain recombines TRBV6-5 with TRBJ1-4; D call uncertain. Trimming pared 9 bases from V and 5 bases from J, leaving 4 bases between. The length of the CDR3 is 10 residues. The germline gives CDR1 MNHEY, CDR2 SVGAGI. The CDR3 bases are TGTGCCAGTTGGAATGAAAAACTGTTTTTT. Translated, it gives CASWNEKLFF.

The rearrangement uses TRBV5-6 and TRBJ2-1; TRBD1 agrees at 7 bases. Germline CDR1 and CDR2: SGHDT and YYEEEE. Trimming took 1 base from V and 8 from J; bases not matched to a gene: 9. The CDR3 is made up of 15 amino acids. The CDR3 is CASSLWSGGADEQFF. The CDR3 region has the DNA TGTGCCAGCAGCTTGTGGTCAGGGGGTGCCGATGAGCAGTTCTTC.

The chain couples TRBV24-1 to TRBJ2-5; perhaps D is TRBD1 or TRBD2 (5 bases each). Trimming removed 5 bases at V and 5 bases at J, with 14 bases between. The germline CDR1 and CDR2 sequences are KGHDR and SFDVKD. This CDR3 region has 14 residues. This CDR3 reads CATSAPRGRETQYF. Written as DNA, the CDR3 is TGTGCCACCAGTGCTCCGAGGGGCAGGGAGACCCAGTACTTC.

In DNA form, the CDR3 reads TGTGCCAGCAGATTACGACAGGGCAGTGAAGCTTTCTTT. Encoded protein: CASRLRQGSEAFF. The chain has TRBV6-5 and TRBJ1-1, with 7 bases that match TRBD1. The CDR3 is made up of 13 amino acids. V gave up 6 bases and J gave up 7 bases; unmatched junction bases: 8. Per the germline V gene, CDR1 is MNHEY and CDR2 is SVGAGI.

This chain connects TRBV4-1 to TRBJ2-3, with 8 nucleotides matching TRBD2. V dropped 4 bases and J dropped 1; count of bases not matched to a gene: 7. The CDR3 extends over 16 amino acids. Germline-derived CDR1 and CDR2 are MGHRA and YSYEKL. This chain's CDR3 is CASSPPTSGGTDTQYF. CDR3 coding DNA: TGCGCCAGCAGCCCGCCCACTAGCGGTGGCACAGATACGCAGTATTTT.

The chain carries TRBV14 and TRBJ1-1; 8 bases fit TRBD1. The trim removed 9 bases at V and 0 bases at J, leaving 3 bases unmatched. Germline V gene data show CDR1 as SGHDN and CDR2 as FVKESK. The length of the CDR3 is 13 residues. CDR3 bases: TGTGCCAGTAGCAGGGGGCTGAACACTGAAGCTTTCTTT. Encoded protein: CASSRGLNTEAFF.

The chain joins TRBV3-1 (or the pseudogene TRBV3-2) to TRBJ2-1, with D unresolved. Germline values: CDR1 LGHDT, CDR2 YNNKEL (reference sequence). This CDR3 contains 11 residues. V lost 3 bases to trimming and J lost 7 bases, with 4 bases between them. The CDR3 sequence is CASSHPNEQFF. The CDR3 DNA reads as TGTGCCAGCAGCCACCCGAATGAGCAGTTCTTC.

The gene calls are TRBV19 and TRBJ1-1, with D perhaps matching TRBD1 (6 bases). V was cut by 3 bases and J by 5 bases, with 10 bases left in between. This CDR3 comprises 13 residues. From germline, CDR1 is LNHDA and CDR2 SQIVND (reference sequence). This chain's CDR3 is CASSIRGGTEAFF. CDR3 nucleotide sequence: TGTGCCAGTAGTATCAGGGGAGGTACTGAAGCTTTCTTT.

This clone was counted between two and nine times. The chain is built from TRBV19 and TRBJ1-1; D is unclear. CDR1 and CDR2 (germline): LNHDA, SQIVND (reference sequence). This CDR3 region has 13 residues. V lost 7 bases and J 0 bases, leaving 9 bases between the germline ends. Here the CDR3 reads CASNPHMNTEAFF. The CDR3 DNA follows: TGTGCCAGTAACCCCCATATGAACACTGAAGCTTTCTTT.

V and J are TRBV2 and TRBJ1-6, with 10 bases identical to TRBD1. The germline CDR1 and CDR2 sequences are SNHLY and FYNNEI. V trimming: 6 bases; J trimming: 9 bases; junction bases outside the gene matches: 5. The CDR3 totals 14 residues. The CDR3 DNA follows: TGTGCCAGCAGACCCGGACAGGGGGTTTCACCCCTCCACTTT. Its protein is CASRPGQGVSPLHF.

This clone was detected only once. This CDR3 is CASSQVGGTTIYF. The CDR3 bases are TGTGCCAGCAGCCAGGTTGGGGGCACCACCATATATTTT. This chain connects TRBV3-1 (or the pseudogene TRBV3-2) to TRBJ1-3; the D gene is possibly TRBD1 (6 bases). In germline, CDR1 is LGHDT, CDR2 YNNKEL (reference sequence). V lost 3 bases, J lost 9 bases, and 12 bases lay in between. The CDR3 is 13 amino acids.

The V and J genes are TRBV4-2 and TRBJ2-4; D is perhaps TRBD2 (6 bases). This CDR3 has 17 amino acids. Trimming cost V 0 bases and J 2 bases, with 14 bases left between them. Per the germline V gene, CDR1 is LGHNA and CDR2 is YNFKEQ. The DNA for the CDR3 is TGTGCCAGCAGCCAAGACGGGCAGGGAGGAACCAAAAACATTCAGTACTTC. This encodes CASSQDGQGGTKNIQYF.

In this sample, this clone turned up once. The chain recombines TRBV5-1 with TRBJ2-5; D may be TRBD2 (6 bases). The CDR3 length is 14 residues. Trimming left V 2 bases short and J 5 bases short, with 13 bases between. Germline V gene data show CDR1 as SGHRS and CDR2 as YFSETQ. The chain's CDR3 is CASSFGGVRETQYF. CDR3 sequence (DNA): TGCGCCAGCAGCTTTGGAGGGGTCAGGGAGACCCAGTACTTC.

The V call is TRBV28, the J call TRBJ2-7; D gene uncertain. The germline CDR1 and CDR2 sequences are MDHEN and SYDVKM. V lost 1 base and J lost 1, with 11 bases in between. This CDR3 has 15 residues. The CDR3 nucleotides are TGTGCCAGCAGTTTATATAACCAGGTATCCTACGAGCAGTACTTC. Translation: CASSLYNQVSYEQYF. The complete variable domain, with remaining parts taken from reference TRBV28 and TRBJ2-7, reads DVKVTQSSRYLVKRTGEKVFLECVQDMDHENMFWYRQDPGLGLRLIYFSYDVKMKEKGDIPEGYSVSREKKERFSLILESASTNQTSMYLCASSLYNQVSYEQYFGPGTRLTVT.

V and J are TRBV6-1 and TRBJ2-5, with a possible D match to TRBD1 (5 bases). Trimming cost V 4 bases and J 1 base, with 16 bases left between them. CDR3 length: 16 amino acids. The germline gives CDR1 MNHNS, CDR2 SASEGT. DNA of the CDR3: TGTGCCAGCAGTGTGGGCATTTGGGGCAGCCAAGAGACCCAGTACTTC. This gives the protein CASSVGIWGSQETQYF.

This chain joins TRBV2 and TRBJ2-1; 12 bases are a match to TRBD2. This CDR3 has 15 amino acids. The J segment lost 7 bases and the V segment lost 1 base, leaving 2 bases of the junction unmatched. CDR1 SNHLY and CDR2 FYNNEI come from the germline V gene. In nucleotides, the CDR3 is TGTGCCAGCAGTGAAGGACTAGCGGGGGTTAATGAGCAGTTCTTC. Amino acids: CASSEGLAGVNEQFF.

The chain has TRBV5-1 and TRBJ2-7; 7 bases match TRBD1. Germline values: CDR1 SGHRS, CDR2 YFSETQ. The CDR3 extends over 16 amino acids. Losses at the gene ends were 3 bases for V and 2 bases for J; bases not matched to a gene: 11. The CDR3 here is CASSWGFDRATYEQYF. The DNA for the CDR3 is TGCGCCAGCAGCTGGGGCTTCGACAGGGCTACCTACGAGCAGTACTTC.

This chain joins TRBV27 and TRBJ1-6; possible D gene TRBD1, 6 bases. The germline V and J ends were trimmed by 0 bases and 10 bases, with 19 bases remaining between them. CDR1 and CDR2 (germline): MNHEY, SMNVEV (reference sequence). The CDR3 sequence is 17 residues long. This CDR3 reads CASSLSPAGTMGSPLHF. The CDR3, as DNA: TGTGCCAGCAGTTTATCGCCCGCCGGGACAATGGGGTCACCCCTCCACTTT.

The chain employs TRBV11-2 and TRBJ2-5; no definite D call. There are 14 residues in the CDR3. V lost 1 base and J lost 5, with 11 bases in between. Germline V lookup: CDR1 SGHAT, CDR2 FQNNGV. The CDR3: CASSLVGIGETQYF. The DNA for the CDR3 is TGTGCCAGCAGCTTAGTGGGGATTGGGGAGACCCAGTACTTC. The full variable domain, its missing parts supplied by reference TRBV11-2 and TRBJ2-5, is EAGVAQSPRYKIIEKRQSVAFWCNPISGHATLYWYQQILGQGPKLLIQFQNNGVVDDSQLPKDRFSAERLKGVDSTLKIQPAKLEDSAVYLCASSLVGIGETQYFGPGTRLLVL.

The rearrangement links TRBV7-2 to TRBJ1-2; 7 bases are shared with TRBD1. The ends lost 5 bases at V and 4 bases at J; junction bases unmatched: 7. CDR1 SGHTA and CDR2 FQGNSA come from the germline V gene. The CDR3 covers 14 residues. CDR3 nucleotide sequence: TGTGCCAGCAGCCCTCGACAGGGCCTCTATGGCTACACCTTC. Translation gives CASSPRQGLYGYTF.

The chain joins TRBV2 to TRBJ2-3, with 12 nucleotides matching TRBD2. V lost 6 bases to trimming and J lost 5 bases; unmatched junction nucleotides: 9. The CDR3 runs 16 residues. Germline CDR1 and CDR2: SNHLY and FYNNEI. The CDR3 protein is CASRGILAGGRDTQYF. The CDR3 region has the DNA TGTGCCAGCAGGGGCATACTAGCGGGGGGACGAGATACGCAGTATTTT.